This entry lists 19 T cell receptor beta chains sequenced from one sample in a study of cytomegalovirus exposure and HLA in healthy donors. This PCR relied on a set of 60 Vbeta primers and 13 Jbeta primers. TCRdb's table, derived via immunoSEQ multiplex PCR, lists solely in-frame clones and lacks some. The data contain around 150,000 clones, 73% of them singletons. The sequencing sample was made of PBMCs. The source is a human donor in good health.

This clone has only a few counts. The J gene is TRBJ2-7, the V gene TRBV21-1; no DNA check was done on the table's D call, TRBD2. TRBV21-1 is flagged as a pseudogene. This CDR3 region has 15 residues. The CDR3 loop is CASSKVKRHATEQYF. The CDR3 region has the DNA TGTGCCAGCAGCAAAGTGAAGCGGCACGCCACCGAGCAGTACTTC.

V is TRBV5-1 and J is TRBJ2-7; the match to TRBD2 covers 10 bases. Germline V gene lookup returns CDR1 SGHRS and CDR2 YFSETQ. This CDR3 comprises 15 residues. The V gene end was trimmed by 4 bases and the J gene end by 1 base; junction bases not matched to a gene: 5. CDR3 protein: CASSPLAGVSYEQYF. CDR3 nucleotides: TGCGCCAGCAGCCCGCTAGCGGGAGTTTCCTACGAGCAGTACTTC.

The chain couples TRBV6-4 to TRBJ2-7; the D gene is possibly TRBD1 (6 bases). Germline V gene sequence: CDR1 MRHNA, CDR2 SNTAGT. V was shortened by 0 bases and J by 5 bases, with 8 bases between the two germline ends. The CDR3 has 13 residues. The CDR3 protein is CASSDSRGDEQYF. For the CDR3, the DNA is TGTGCCAGCAGTGACTCCAGGGGTGACGAGCAGTACTTC.

This clone has just one count. This sequence joins TRBV5-1 and TRBJ2-7; 12 bases match TRBD1. Germline V CDR1 and CDR2: SGHRS, YFSETQ. With 3 bases clipped from V and 4 bases from J, the junction kept 5 bases outside the gene matches. The CDR3 length is 15 residues. Here the CDR3 reads CASSSGTGGTYEQYF. The CDR3 DNA reads as TGCGCCAGCAGCTCAGGGACAGGGGGCACGTACGAGCAGTACTTC. Full variable domain (rest looked up from reference TRBV5-1 and TRBJ2-7): KAGVTQTPRYLIKTRGQQVTLSCSPISGHRSVSWYQQTPGQGLQFLFEYFSETQRNKGNFPGRFSGRQFSNSRSEMNVSTLELGDSALYLCASSSGTGGTYEQYFGPGTRLTVT.

The chain couples TRBV7-6 to TRBJ2-3; 11 bases agree with TRBD2. Germline trimming cut 8 bases from V and 5 bases from J; bases unmatched to any gene: 9. CDR1 and CDR2 from the germline V gene are SGHVS and FNYEAQ. The length of the CDR3 is 15 residues. The CDR3 sequence is CASGIAGGLGDTQYF. In DNA, the CDR3 is TGTGCCAGCGGTATAGCGGGAGGGCTAGGAGATACGCAGTATTTT.

Only a few counts were recorded for this clone. In DNA form, the CDR3 reads TGTGCCAGCAGCTTAGAGGACAGGTCAGCTAACTATGGCTACACCTTC. Amino acids: CASSLEDRSANYGYTF. The V gene is TRBV5-6, the J gene TRBJ1-2; 7 nucleotides line up with TRBD1. J lost 0 bases, V lost 2 bases, and 7 bases had no gene match. The length of the CDR3 is 16 residues. Germline CDR1 is SGHDT and CDR2 is YYEEEE.

V usage is TRBV5-1 and J usage is TRBJ2-3, with D unclear. The CDR3 runs to 14 residues. Germline CDR1 SGHRS, CDR2 YFSETQ. Trimming stripped 7 bases from V and 3 bases from J, with 15 bases between. DNA for the CDR3: TGCGCCAGCTCTTTTGGGCCTAAAACAGATACGCAGTATTTT. Translated: CASSFGPKTDTQYF. Supplemented by reference TRBV5-1 and TRBJ2-3, the full variable domain reads KAGVTQTPRYLIKTRGQQVTLSCSPISGHRSVSWYQQTPGQGLQFLFEYFSETQRNKGNFPGRFSGRQFSNSRSEMNVSTLELGDSALYLCASSFGPKTDTQYFGPGTRLTVL.

V and J are TRBV7-3 and TRBJ2-1; D is unresolved. The CDR3 length is 12 residues. Trimming took off 1 base at V and 8 bases at J, with 6 bases between the two ends. The germline gives CDR1 SGHTA, CDR2 FQGTGA. Here the CDR3 reads CASSLNNHEQFF. In nucleotides, the CDR3 is TGTGCCAGCAGCTTAAACAACCATGAGCAGTTCTTC.

The chain is built from TRBV5-5 and TRBJ1-1; tentative D call: TRBD1 (5 bases). Germline lookup yields CDR1 SGHKS and CDR2 YYEKEE (reference sequence). V was cut by 2 bases and J by 2 bases, with 10 bases left in between. This CDR3 is 14 amino acids long. Here the CDR3 reads CASSFRGENTEAFF. CDR3 DNA sequence: TGTGCCAGCAGCTTTCGGGGGGAAAACACTGAAGCTTTCTTT.

This sequence joins TRBV11-2 and TRBJ2-1; 9 positions match TRBD1. The CDR3 runs to 15 residues. The germline V gene has CDR1 SGHAT and CDR2 FQNNGV. V shed 3 bases and J 4 bases; nucleotides not matched to a gene: 4. CDR3 amino acids: CASSLGQGIYNEQFF. In DNA form, the CDR3 reads TGTGCCAGCAGCTTGGGACAGGGAATTTACAATGAGCAGTTCTTC.

V gene TRBV28 combines with J gene TRBJ2-1; TRBD2 agrees at 11 bases. The germline V gene encodes CDR1 MDHEN and CDR2 SYDVKM. J gave up 6 bases and V 11 bases, and 30 bases lay outside the gene matches. The CDR3 loop spans 21 amino acids. This chain's CDR3 is CAQQSSRRPLAGGLYCNEQFF. Written as DNA, the CDR3 is TGTGCCCAGCAATCTTCCCGACGTCCCTTAGCGGGGGGGCTGTATTGCAATGAGCAGTTCTTC.

The chain has TRBV6-5 and TRBJ2-1; 8 positions agree with TRBD2. Trimming took 0 bases from V and 7 from J; bases not matched to a gene: 5. Germline CDR1 MNHEY, CDR2 SVGAGI. The CDR3 is 15 amino acids. CDR3 sequence reads: CASSYSGTRRNEQFF. The DNA for the CDR3 is TGTGCCAGCAGTTACTCCGGGACTAGGAGGAATGAGCAGTTCTTC.

The chain joins TRBV6-1 to TRBJ2-7; 13 nucleotides match TRBD2. Germline CDR1 and CDR2: MNHNS and SASEGT. The V and J ends lost 6 bases and 4 bases, in that order; junction bases with no gene match: 6. The CDR3 length is 15 residues. The chain's CDR3 is CASSRTSGRMYEQYF. Here the CDR3 DNA reads TGTGCCAGCAGCCGGACTAGCGGGAGAATGTACGAGCAGTACTTC.

A remark on this clone: At one end the junction does not follow the germline gene, possibly because of a read error. The chain employs TRBV7-7 and TRBJ2-1; 15 bases fit TRBD2. From germline, CDR1 is SSHAT and CDR2 FNYEAQ (reference sequence). This CDR3 spans 17 amino acids. CDR3 sequence (DNA): TGTGCTAGCAGCCCTCGGACTAGCGGGAGGGATAGTGGTGAGCAGTTCTTC. The encoded protein is CASSPRTSGRDSGEQFF. Together with reference TRBV7-7 and TRBJ2-1, the CDR3 gives the full variable domain: GAGVSQSPRYKVTKRGQDVTLRCDPISSHATLYWYQQALGQGPEFLTYFNYEAQPDKSGLPSDRFSAERPEGSISTLTIQRTEQRDSAMYRCASSPRTSGRDSGEQFFGPGTRLTVL.

This clone turned up a few times. J is TRBJ1-2 and V is TRBV6-6; D is unresolved. The CDR3 consists of 12 residues. Germline values: CDR1 MNHNY, CDR2 SVGAGI (reference sequence). Between the trimmed V and J ends, which lost 4 bases and 5 bases, there was a span of 8 bases. The CDR3 nucleotides read TGTGCCAGCAGTTCCCCCAATTATGGCTACACCTTC. Its translation is CASSSPNYGYTF.

The DNA for the CDR3 is TGTGCCAGCAGTTACAGCTTTGTCTATGGCTACACCTTC. This encodes CASSYSFVYGYTF. The rearrangement links TRBV28 to TRBJ1-2; D remains ambiguous. V was trimmed by 4 bases and J by 4 bases, leaving 10 bases between them. The CDR3 covers 13 residues. CDR1 MDHEN and CDR2 SYDVKM come from the germline V gene.

This sequence joins TRBV6-5 and TRBJ2-3; D is undetermined. This CDR3 region has 14 residues. Germline lookup yields CDR1 MNHEY and CDR2 SVGAGI. V was shortened by 0 bases and J by 3 bases, with 7 bases between the two germline ends. CDR3 nucleotide sequence: TGTGCCAGCAGTTACTCGGTCAGGACAGATACGCAGTATTTT. As protein: CASSYSVRTDTQYF.

The J gene is TRBJ1-2, the V gene TRBV19; 10 bases fit TRBD1. Unmatched junction bases numbered 11, after V lost 4 bases and J lost 3 bases. Germline V gives CDR1 LNHDA, CDR2 SQIVND (reference sequence). This CDR3 has 17 amino acids. CDR3 in DNA: TGTGCCAGTAGTACTCGACAGGGGGCTTTCGGGTACTATGGCTACACCTTC. It codes for CASSTRQGAFGYYGYTF.

Here the CDR3 reads CASSPRLAGTGELFF. The CDR3 bases are TGTGCCAGCAGCCCCAGACTAGCGGGCACCGGGGAGCTGTTTTTT. The chain joins TRBV7-2 to TRBJ2-2; TRBD2 aligns across 10 bases. This CDR3 region has 15 residues. CDR1 is SGHTA and CDR2 is FQGNSA in the germline V gene. J gave up 4 bases and V 5 bases, and 4 bases lay outside the gene matches.